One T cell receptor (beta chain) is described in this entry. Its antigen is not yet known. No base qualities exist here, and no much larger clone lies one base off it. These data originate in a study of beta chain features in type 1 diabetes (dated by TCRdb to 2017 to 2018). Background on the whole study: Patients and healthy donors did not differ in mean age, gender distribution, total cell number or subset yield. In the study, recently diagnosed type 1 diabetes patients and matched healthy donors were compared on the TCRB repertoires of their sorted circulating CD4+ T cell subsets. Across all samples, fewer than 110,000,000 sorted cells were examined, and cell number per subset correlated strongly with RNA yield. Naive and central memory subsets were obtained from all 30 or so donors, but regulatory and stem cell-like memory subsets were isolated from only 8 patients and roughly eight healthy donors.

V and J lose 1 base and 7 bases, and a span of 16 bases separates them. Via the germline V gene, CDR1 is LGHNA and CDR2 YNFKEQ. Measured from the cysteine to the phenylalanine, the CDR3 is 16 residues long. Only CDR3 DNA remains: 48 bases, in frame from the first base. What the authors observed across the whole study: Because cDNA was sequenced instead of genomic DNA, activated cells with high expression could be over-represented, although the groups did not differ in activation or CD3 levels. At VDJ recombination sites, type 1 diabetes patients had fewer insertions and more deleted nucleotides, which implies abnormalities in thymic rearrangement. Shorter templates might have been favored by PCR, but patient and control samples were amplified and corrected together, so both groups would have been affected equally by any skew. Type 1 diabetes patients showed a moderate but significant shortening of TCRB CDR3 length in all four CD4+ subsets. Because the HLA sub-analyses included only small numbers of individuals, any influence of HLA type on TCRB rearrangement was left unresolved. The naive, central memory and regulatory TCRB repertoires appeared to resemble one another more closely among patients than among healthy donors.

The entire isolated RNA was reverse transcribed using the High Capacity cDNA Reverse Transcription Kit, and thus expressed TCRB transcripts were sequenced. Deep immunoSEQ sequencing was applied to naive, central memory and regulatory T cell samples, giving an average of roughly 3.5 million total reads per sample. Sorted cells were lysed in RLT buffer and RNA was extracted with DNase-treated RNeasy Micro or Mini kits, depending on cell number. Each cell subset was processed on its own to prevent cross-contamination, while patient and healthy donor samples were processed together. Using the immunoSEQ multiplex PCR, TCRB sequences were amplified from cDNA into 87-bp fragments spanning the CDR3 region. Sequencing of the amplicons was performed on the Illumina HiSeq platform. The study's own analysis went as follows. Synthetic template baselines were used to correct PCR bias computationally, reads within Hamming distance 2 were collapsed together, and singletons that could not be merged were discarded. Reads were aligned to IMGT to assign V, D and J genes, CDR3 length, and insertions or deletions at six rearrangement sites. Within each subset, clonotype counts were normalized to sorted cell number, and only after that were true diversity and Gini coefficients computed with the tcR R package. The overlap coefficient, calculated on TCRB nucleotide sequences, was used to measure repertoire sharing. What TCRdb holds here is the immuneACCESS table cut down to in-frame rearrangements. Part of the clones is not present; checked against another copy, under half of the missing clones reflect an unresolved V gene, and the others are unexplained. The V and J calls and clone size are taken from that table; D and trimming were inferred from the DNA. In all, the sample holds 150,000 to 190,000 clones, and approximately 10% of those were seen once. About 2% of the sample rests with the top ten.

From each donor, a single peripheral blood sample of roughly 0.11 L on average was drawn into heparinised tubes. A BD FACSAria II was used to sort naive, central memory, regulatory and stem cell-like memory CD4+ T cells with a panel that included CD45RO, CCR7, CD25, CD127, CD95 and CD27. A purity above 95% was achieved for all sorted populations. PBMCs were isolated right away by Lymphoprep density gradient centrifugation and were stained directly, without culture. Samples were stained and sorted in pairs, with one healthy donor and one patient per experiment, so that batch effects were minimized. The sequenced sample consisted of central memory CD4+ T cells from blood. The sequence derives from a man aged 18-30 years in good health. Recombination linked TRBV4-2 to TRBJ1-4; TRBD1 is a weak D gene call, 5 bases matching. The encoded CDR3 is CASSQGGAARAEKLFF. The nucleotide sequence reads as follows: TGTGCCAGCAGCCAAGGAGGGGCCGCACGGGCTGAAAAACTGTTTTTT.